This T cell receptor (beta chain) appears in the sequencing data of a study of blood T cell repertoires in COVID-19. The wider study: PBMCs, B-cell-depleted T cells, or T cells were the source of the cDNA or gDNA that made up the material.

Data came from immunoSEQ multiplex PCR; TCRdb stores just in-frame clones and leaves some out. The data show 250,000 or so clones, 80% to 90% seen once. The trim removed 10 bases at V and 7 bases at J, leaving 9 bases unmatched. CDR3 length: 13 residues. CDR1 is LNHDA and CDR2 is SQIVND in the germline V gene (reference sequence). Sequencing was performed on peripheral blood. This sequence was found in a man between 40 and 49 years old who had recovered from COVID-19. This sequence joins TRBV19 and TRBJ1-5, with 8 bases matching TRBD1. The CDR3 bases are TGTGCCACGACAGGGGCCGCCGGGCAGCCCCAGCATTTT. Protein: CATTGAAGQPQHF.